Below, 22 T cell receptor beta chains from the same sample are listed, as sequenced in a study of blood T cell repertoires in COVID-19. Assay: immunoSEQ multiplex PCR; the TCRdb copy retains only in-frame clones and omits some. The sample holds roughly 200,000 clones; around 80% are singletons and the top ten take around 7.8%. The sequencing sample was made of peripheral blood. These receptors originate from a woman of 80 years or more with COVID-19, enrolled during active disease.

The chain has TRBV29-1 and TRBJ1-2; D ambiguous. The CDR3 totals 13 residues. V was shortened by 4 bases and J by 4 bases, with 13 bases between the two germline ends. Germline assignment: CDR1 SQVTM and CDR2 ANQGSEA. The CDR3 DNA sequence: TGCAGCGTTGCCACAGAAGCAGCCTATGGCTACACCTTC. Encoded protein: CSVATEAAYGYTF.

The J gene is TRBJ2-7, the V gene TRBV10-3, with 9 positions matching TRBD2. CDR3 length equals 13 residues. Germline CDR1 reads ENHRY; CDR2 reads SYGVKD. The J segment lost 5 bases and the V segment lost 8 bases, leaving 7 bases of the junction unmatched. The CDR3 DNA reads TGTGCCATCGGGATAGCGGGAGTGGACGAGCAGTACTTC. As protein: CAIGIAGVDEQYF.

The chain has TRBV5-1 and TRBJ2-7, with D hard to call. The length of the CDR3 is 13 residues. Looked up from germline, CDR1 is SGHRS and CDR2 is YFSETQ. V was clipped by 6 bases and J by 0 bases, with 10 bases between them. Here the CDR3 reads CASTRLDSYEQYF. In nucleotides, the CDR3 is TGCGCCAGCACACGATTAGACTCCTACGAGCAGTACTTC.

The chain recombines TRBV5-8 with TRBJ2-5; no clear D. The CDR3 loop spans 15 amino acids. With 0 bases removed from V and 2 bases from J, the gap between germline ends came to 11 bases. Per germline, CDR1 SGHTS and CDR2 YDEGEE. The DNA for the CDR3 is TGTGCCAGCAGCTTGGTTCGCTCGACTCAAGAGACCCAGTACTTC. Its translation is CASSLVRSTQETQYF.

This clone was detected once. The sample contains more than one DNA sequence encoding this CDR3. This chain links TRBV7-3 with TRBJ1-1, with 8 bases fitting TRBD1. CDR3 length: 14 residues. The ends lost 2 bases at V and 1 base at J; junction bases unmatched: 0. Germline loops: CDR1 SGHTA, CDR2 FQGTGA. CDR3 loop: CASSLGQGNTEAFF. In nucleotides, the CDR3 is TGTGCCAGCAGCTTAGGACAGGGGAACACTGAAGCTTTCTTT.

Concerning this clone itself: Other DNA sequences in this sample translate to the same CDR3. The CDR3 loop reads CASSPRGYEQYF. The CDR3 DNA reads TGCGCCAGCAGCCCCCGGGGATACGAGCAGTACTTC. This sequence joins TRBV5-1 and TRBJ2-7; perhaps TRBD2 as D (5 bases). This CDR3 is 12 amino acids long. The germline gives CDR1 SGHRS, CDR2 YFSETQ. Trimming shortened V by 4 bases and J by 4 bases, and 9 bases separated the two germline ends.

CDR3 bases: TGTGCCAGCAGCGGCGGGACAGGGACTGAAGCTTTCTTT. Amino acid sequence: CASSGGTGTEAFF. The chain combines TRBV7-3 with TRBJ1-1; 9 positions match TRBD1. V dropped 5 bases and J dropped 5; count of bases not matched to a gene: 3. The CDR3 runs 13 residues. The germline V gene has CDR1 SGHTA and CDR2 FQGTGA.

The chain joins TRBV20-1 to TRBJ1-6, with D hard to call. The germline V gene encodes CDR1 DFQATT and CDR2 SNEGSKA (reference sequence). The CDR3 is made up of 13 amino acids. Deletions cut 3 bases from V and 10 bases from J, with 13 bases between. CDR3 residues: CSASGVSGSPLHF. Here the CDR3 DNA reads TGCAGTGCTAGTGGGGTTTCAGGATCACCCCTCCACTTT.

The DNA for the CDR3 is TGTGCCAGTACCTATGACGGGACCTACAATGAGCAGTTCTTC. Residues: CASTYDGTYNEQFF. The genes are TRBV19 and TRBJ2-1; perhaps TRBD2 as D (5 bases). Between the trimmed V and J ends, which lost 7 bases and 2 bases, there was a span of 12 bases. The CDR3 has 14 amino acids. Germline CDR1 reads LNHDA; CDR2 reads SQIVND (reference sequence).

This sequence joins TRBV4-1 and TRBJ1-1; TRBD1 might be the D (5 bases). V shed 5 bases and J shed 9 bases, with 19 bases lying between them. The CDR3 is 14 amino acids. Germline loops: CDR1 MGHRA, CDR2 YSYEKL. The CDR3 region has the DNA TGCGCCAGCAGCAACACGGTAATACAGGAACAAGCTTTCTTT. Translation: CASSNTVIQEQAFF.

This clone was recorded a few times. CDR3 nucleotide sequence: TGTGCCAGACTAGCGGTAACGAGCTCCTACGAGCAGTACTTC. It specifies CARLAVTSSYEQYF. The rearrangement uses TRBV21-1 and TRBJ2-7; TRBD2, the D gene given by the table, was not confirmed from the DNA. TRBV21-1 is a pseudogene locus. CDR3 length: 14 amino acids.

The rearrangement links TRBV2 to TRBJ2-7, with D perhaps TRBD2 (5 bases). CDR1 SNHLY and CDR2 FYNNEI come from the germline V gene. The CDR3 sequence is 10 residues long. V was trimmed by 8 bases and J by 7 bases, leaving 9 bases between them. In DNA, the CDR3 is TGTGCCAGCGGTTCGGGGGAGCAGTACTTC. This encodes CASGSGEQYF. Based on the CDR3 plus reference TRBV2 and TRBJ2-7, the full variable domain is EPEVTQTPSHQVTQMGQEVILRCVPISNHLYFYWYRQILGQKVEFLVSFYNNEISEKSEIFDDQFSVERPDGSNFTLKIRSTKLEDSAMYFCASGSGEQYFGPGTRLTVT.

CDR3 sequence: CASSQRTGSGNTIYF. For the CDR3, the DNA is TGCGCCAGCAGTCAGAGGACAGGCTCTGGAAACACCATATATTTT. The rearrangement links TRBV23-1 to TRBJ1-3, with TRBD1 identical over 7 bases. TRBV23-1 is an open reading frame whose function is uncertain. The CDR3 is 15 residues long. The junction had 2 bases not matched to a gene; V was cut back by 3 bases and J by 0 bases.

CDR3 bases: TGTGCCAGCAGCCAGAAAGGGACAGGTGTAAATGCCGGGGAGCTGTTTTTT. It translates to CASSQKGTGVNAGELFF. The V and J genes are TRBV3-1 (or the pseudogene TRBV3-2) and TRBJ2-2; 8 bases are shared with TRBD1. Trimming at V came to 3 bases and at J to 6 bases, leaving 12 bases not matched to a gene. Germline V gene lookup returns CDR1 LGHDT and CDR2 YNNKEL (reference sequence). This CDR3 is built from 17 residues.

V usage is TRBV5-1 and J usage is TRBJ1-1; D call uncertain. The CDR3 has 15 residues. With 1 base removed from V and 1 base from J, the gap between germline ends came to 11 bases. The germline gives CDR1 SGHRS, CDR2 YFSETQ. CDR3 protein: CASSLSGVSNTEAFF. In DNA, the CDR3 is TGCGCCAGCAGCTTGTCCGGGGTATCGAACACTGAAGCTTTCTTT.

The V call is TRBV27, the J call TRBJ2-7; TRBD1 agrees at 8 bases. CDR3 length: 14 residues. The ends lost 6 bases at V and 4 bases at J; junction bases unmatched: 8. Germline-derived CDR1 and CDR2 are MNHEY and SMNVEV (reference sequence). The CDR3 DNA reads TGTGCCAGCAGGGCCGGGACAGGTCATTACGAGCAGTACTTC. Its protein product is CASRAGTGHYEQYF.

J is TRBJ2-2 and V is TRBV5-6, with 13 bases matching TRBD2. Germline V CDR1 and CDR2: SGHDT, YYEEEE. This CDR3 contains 17 residues. V shed 0 bases and J 1 base; nucleotides not matched to a gene: 0. DNA for the CDR3: TGTGCCAGCAGCTTGGGACTAGCGGGAGGGAACACCGGGGAGCTGTTTTTT. Translation gives CASSLGLAGGNTGELFF.

This chain links TRBV6-2 or TRBV6-3 with TRBJ1-1; weak D call: TRBD1 (5 bases). CDR3 length: 14 amino acids. Between the trimmed V and J ends, which lost 0 bases and 5 bases, there was a span of 10 bases. The germline V gene has CDR1 MNHEY and CDR2 SVGEGT. In nucleotides, the CDR3 is TGTGCCAGCAGTTACTCGGGGGGAAGAACTGAAGCTTTCTTT. Its protein is CASSYSGGRTEAFF.

The V call is TRBV7-9, the J call TRBJ1-2, with TRBD1 matching 8 bases. Germline lookup yields CDR1 SEHNR and CDR2 FQNEAQ (reference sequence). This CDR3 is built from 16 residues. J was trimmed by 5 bases and V by 5 bases; bases with no gene match: 13. Here the CDR3 reads CASSVQTGVGPYGYTF. The CDR3 DNA follows: TGTGCCAGCAGCGTGCAGACAGGGGTAGGACCTTATGGCTACACCTTC.

This clone was seen once. The chain couples TRBV19 to TRBJ2-1, with D tentatively TRBD2 (6 bases). Looked up from germline, CDR1 is LNHDA and CDR2 is SQIVND (reference sequence). Between the trimmed V and J ends, which lost 7 bases and 4 bases, there was a span of 14 bases. The CDR3 totals 14 residues. Written as DNA, the CDR3 is TGTGCCAGTATATGGGGGAGGAATTACAATGAGCAGTTCTTC. It codes for CASIWGRNYNEQFF.

The chain has TRBV7-2 and TRBJ2-7, with TRBD2 matching over 7 bases. The V and J ends lost 2 bases and 6 bases, in that order; junction bases with no gene match: 13. This CDR3 comprises 16 residues. Germline V gives CDR1 SGHTA, CDR2 FQGNSA. CDR3: CASSLRVRSGKGEQYF. CDR3 nucleotides: TGTGCCAGCAGCTTAAGGGTCCGGAGCGGGAAAGGCGAGCAGTACTTC.

The chain recombines TRBV10-3 with TRBJ2-7; D is undetermined. The CDR3 consists of 14 residues. Trimming cost V 6 bases and J 7 bases, with 19 bases left between them. Germline V gene data show CDR1 as ENHRY and CDR2 as SYGVKD. CDR3 sequence reads: CAISAETASGEQYF. CDR3 DNA: TGTGCCATCAGCGCTGAAACTGCTAGTGGAGAGCAGTACTTC.